The 30 T cell receptor beta chains below come from one sample, sequenced in a study of CD8 T cells in Susac syndrome. Random hexamers served to reverse transcribe roughly 0.45 to 1 ug RNA. One entry per CDR3 protein, called by TCRdb with MiXCR from the immunoSEQ multiplex PCR reads. The table lists fewer than 80,000 distinct CDR3 sequences, 85% to 95% of them singletons. Specimen: CD8+ T cells from PBMCs. The receptors derive from a human donor in good health.

This chain connects TRBV5-6 to TRBJ1-5, with a possible D match to TRBD1 (5 bases). CDR1 and CDR2 from the germline V gene are SGHDT and YYEEEE. The CDR3 spans 13 residues. V lost 2 bases to trimming and J lost 3 bases, with 6 bases between them. CDR3 amino acids: CASSLGTNQPQHF. As DNA, the CDR3 is TGTGCCAGCAGCTTAGGGACCAATCAGCCCCAGCATTTT. Using reference TRBV5-6 and TRBJ1-5 for the parts outside the CDR3, the full variable domain is DAGVTQSPTHLIKTRGQQVTLRCSPKSGHDTVSWYQQALGQGPQFIFQYYEEEERQRGNFPDRFSGHQFPNYSSELNVNALLLGDSALYLCASSLGTNQPQHFGDGTRLSIL.

The genes are TRBV28 and TRBJ2-1, with a weak D call TRBD2 (6 bases). V was shortened by 11 bases and J by 9 bases, with 14 bases between the two germline ends. The germline gives CDR1 MDHEN, CDR2 SYDVKM. The CDR3 runs 11 residues. CDR3 in DNA: TGTGCCTCGACTAGGGCCAGTGAGCAGTTCTTC. Translated, it gives CASTRASEQFF.

This chain links TRBV5-1 with TRBJ2-7; TRBD2 matches at 10 bases. With 3 bases clipped from V and 2 bases from J, the junction kept 5 bases outside the gene matches. Germline assignment: CDR1 SGHRS and CDR2 YFSETQ. CDR3 size: 15 residues. The CDR3 region has the DNA TGCGCCAGCAGCTCAACAACTAGCGGGGCCTACGAGCAGTACTTC. This codes for CASSSTTSGAYEQYF. Full variable domain (missing parts from reference TRBV5-1 and TRBJ2-7): KAGVTQTPRYLIKTRGQQVTLSCSPISGHRSVSWYQQTPGQGLQFLFEYFSETQRNKGNFPGRFSGRQFSNSRSEMNVSTLELGDSALYLCASSSTTSGAYEQYFGPGTRLTVT.

The chain combines TRBV7-2 with TRBJ2-2; no clear D gene. The germline gives CDR1 SGHTA, CDR2 FQGNSA. V gave up 8 bases and J gave up 5 bases, with 6 bases separating them. This CDR3 contains 11 residues. The CDR3 bases are TGTGCCAGCGGGGTGACCGGGGAGCTGTTTTTT. This codes for CASGVTGELFF. Using reference TRBV7-2 and TRBJ2-2 for the parts outside the CDR3, the full variable domain is GAGVSQSPSNKVTEKGKDVELRCDPISGHTALYWYRQSLGQGLEFLIYFQGNSAPDKSGLPSDRFSAERTGGSVSTLTIQRTQQEDSAVYLCASGVTGELFFGEGSRLTVL.

In this sample, this clonotype turned up once. The rearrangement joins TRBV7-9 to TRBJ1-1; 8 nucleotides agree with TRBD1. V was pared by 0 bases and J by 6 bases, with 6 bases of the junction left unmatched. The germline V gene encodes CDR1 SEHNR and CDR2 FQNEAQ (reference sequence). CDR3 size: 15 residues. The CDR3 DNA reads TGTGCCAGCAGCTTAGCGGAGACAGGGGTGGCTGAAGCTTTCTTT. The encoded protein is CASSLAETGVAEAFF.

V gene TRBV6-2 or TRBV6-3 combines with J gene TRBJ2-5; D unclear. This CDR3 region has 13 residues. V lost 2 bases to trimming and J lost 5 bases, with 9 bases between them. Germline CDR1 MNHEY, CDR2 SVGEGT. This CDR3 is CASSYELLETQYF. As DNA, the CDR3 is TGTGCCAGCAGTTACGAGCTGCTTGAGACCCAGTACTTC.

Comment on this clonotype: A junction boundary mismatches the germline segment, possibly from a read error. The rearrangement links TRBV7-9 to TRBJ2-4, with TRBD1 matching over 8 bases. The germline V gene has CDR1 SEHNR and CDR2 FQNEAQ (reference sequence). The CDR3 is 16 amino acids. In DNA, the CDR3 is TGTGCCAGCAGCTTAACCGGGACAGGCCCCAAGAACATTCAGTACTTC. The encoded protein is CASSLTGTGPKNIQYF. The full variable domain, completed using reference TRBV7-9 and TRBJ2-4, is DTGVSQNPRHKITKRGQNVTFRCDPISEHNRLYWYRQTLGQGPEFLTYFQNEAQLEKSRLLSDRFSAERPKGSFSTLEIQRTEQGDSAMYLCASSLTGTGPKNIQYFGAGTRLSVL.

The chain is built from TRBV28 and TRBJ1-6; D possibly corresponds to TRBD1 (6 bases). The CDR3 is 15 residues long. The germline V and J ends were trimmed by 7 bases and 1 base, with 11 bases remaining between them. Germline V lookup: CDR1 MDHEN, CDR2 SYDVKM. The CDR3 spells CASTRRGSYNSPLHF. CDR3 nucleotide sequence: TGTGCCAGCACCCGGAGGGGGTCCTATAATTCACCCCTCCACTTT.

This chain connects TRBV28 to TRBJ1-1; D is perhaps TRBD1 (6 bases). The CDR3 has 13 residues. V was cut by 5 bases and J by 4 bases, with 11 bases left in between. Germline CDR1 reads MDHEN; CDR2 reads SYDVKM. CDR3 residues: CASSRTVSTEAFF. As DNA, the CDR3 is TGTGCCAGCAGTCGGACAGTCAGCACTGAAGCTTTCTTT.

The gene calls are TRBV13 and TRBJ1-3, with D possibly being TRBD1 (5 bases). The CDR3 is made up of 17 amino acids. V lost 4 bases, J lost 0 bases, and 16 bases lay in between. Per germline, CDR1 PRHDT and CDR2 FYEKMQ (reference sequence). CDR3 amino acids: CASSSMTAGRSGNTIYF. The DNA of the CDR3 is TGTGCCAGCAGCTCTATGACAGCCGGGCGCTCTGGAAACACCATATATTTT.

The genes are TRBV3-1 and TRBJ2-5; 9 bases fit TRBD2. The CDR3 loop spans 14 amino acids. The J segment lost 3 bases and the V segment lost 3 bases, leaving 2 bases of the junction unmatched. Germline loops: CDR1 LGHDT, CDR2 YNNKEL (reference sequence). CDR3 in amino acids: CASSHIAGEETQYF. CDR3 coding DNA: TGTGCCAGCAGCCATATAGCGGGGGAAGAGACCCAGTACTTC.

The chain combines TRBV19 with TRBJ2-7; tentative D call: TRBD2 (5 bases). The germline gives CDR1 LNHDA, CDR2 SQIVND (reference sequence). The CDR3 consists of 13 residues. Between the trimmed V and J ends, which lost 5 bases and 3 bases, there was a span of 11 bases. The CDR3 protein is CASSFGLNYEQYV. DNA of the CDR3: TGTGCCAGTAGTTTCGGACTGAACTACGAGCAGTACGTC.

The genes are TRBV28 and TRBJ2-7; tentatively, D is TRBD2 (6 bases). The CDR3 consists of 14 residues. From germline, CDR1 is MDHEN and CDR2 SYDVKM. Trimming stripped 5 bases from V and 4 bases from J, with 15 bases between. The CDR3 DNA reads TGTGCCAGCAGTCCCCGGGGGTCTACTTACGAGCAGTACTTC. It codes for CASSPRGSTYEQYF.

V is TRBV10-3 and J is TRBJ2-2; the D gene is possibly TRBD2 (6 bases). V lost 3 bases, J lost 4 bases, and 12 bases lay in between. Germline CDR1 and CDR2: ENHRY and SYGVKD. CDR3 length: 15 amino acids. The CDR3 loop is CAISELPGVTGELFF. The CDR3 coding sequence is TGTGCCATCAGTGAACTCCCGGGGGTCACCGGGGAGCTGTTTTTT.

The CDR3 DNA reads as TGTGCCAGCAGTTACTCGAGGAATCAGCCCCAGCATTTT. Its translation: CASSYSRNQPQHF. V gene TRBV6-5 combines with J gene TRBJ1-5; the D is unclear. CDR3 size: 13 residues. CDR1 and CDR2 from the germline V gene are MNHEY and SVGAGI. V was cut by 0 bases and J by 4 bases, with 4 bases left in between.

The count of this clonotype is one. V and J are TRBV13 and TRBJ2-1; D possibly matches TRBD1 or TRBD2 (5 bases each). CDR1 and CDR2 from the germline V gene are PRHDT and FYEKMQ (reference sequence). CDR3 length equals 14 residues. Trimming shortened V by 1 base and J by 5 bases, and 9 bases separated the two germline ends. CDR3 DNA: TGTGCCAGCAGCTTAGATGGGGGTGACAATGAGCAGTTCTTC. Amino acid sequence: CASSLDGGDNEQFF.

V is TRBV23-1 and J is TRBJ1-4; TRBD1 matches 7 bases. TRBV23-1 is given ORF status, its function remaining uncertain. V shed 2 bases and J 14 bases; nucleotides not matched to a gene: 8. The CDR3 length is 13 residues. The CDR3 loop is CASSQRETGLLFF. For the CDR3, the DNA is TGCGCCAGCAGTCAAAGGGAGACAGGGCTGCTGTTTTTT.

The V and J genes are TRBV9 and TRBJ2-7; weak D call: TRBD1 (5 bases). The CDR3 has 15 residues. Germline CDR1 and CDR2: SGDLS and YYNGEE. V lost 4 bases, J lost 2 bases, and 16 bases lay in between. CDR3 protein: CASSIGPGATYEQYF. For the CDR3, the DNA is TGTGCCAGCAGCATTGGCCCTGGGGCCACCTACGAGCAGTACTTC.

The chain links TRBV3-1 to TRBJ1-2, with 10 bases fitting TRBD1. Germline loops: CDR1 LGHDT, CDR2 YNNKEL (reference sequence). CDR3 length: 15 amino acids. The V and J ends lost 2 bases and 5 bases, in that order; junction bases with no gene match: 5. CDR3 protein: CASSQPGQGKYGYTF. The CDR3 DNA reads TGTGCCAGCAGCCAACCGGGACAGGGGAAGTATGGCTACACCTTC.

V is TRBV5-1 and J is TRBJ1-1, with 7 nucleotides matching TRBD1. J was trimmed by 2 bases and V by 4 bases; bases with no gene match: 5. Germline V gives CDR1 SGHRS, CDR2 YFSETQ. The CDR3 is 14 amino acids. The chain's CDR3 is CASSPDRENTEAFF. The CDR3 nucleotides read TGCGCCAGCAGCCCCGACAGGGAAAACACTGAAGCTTTCTTT.

The chain employs TRBV27 and TRBJ2-7; 12 nucleotides align to TRBD1. Trimming cost V 5 bases and J 9 bases; bases outside gene matches: 8. Germline V gene lookup returns CDR1 MNHEY and CDR2 SMNVEV (reference sequence). This CDR3 has 14 residues. The CDR3 DNA reads TGTGCCAGCAGTCCGGGACAGGGGGCGGCGGGGCAGTACTTC. This translates into CASSPGQGAAGQYF.

The chain has TRBV29-1 and TRBJ2-1; 8 nucleotides match TRBD1. Trimming cost V 7 bases and J 5 bases; bases outside gene matches: 13. The CDR3 length is 15 residues. CDR1 SQVTM and CDR2 ANQGSEA come from the germline V gene. The CDR3 spells CSGPPGQGPNNEQFF. DNA of the CDR3: TGCAGCGGGCCGCCCGGACAGGGCCCTAACAATGAGCAGTTCTTC.

The CDR3 coding sequence is TGTGCCACCAGCAGAGGCCCGGCTAGCGGGGTGGGAAACACCGGGGAGCTGTTTTTT. Residues: CATSRGPASGVGNTGELFF. This chain links TRBV15 with TRBJ2-2; 9 bases fit TRBD2. CDR3 length: 19 amino acids. Trimming at V came to 1 base and at J to 2 bases, leaving 11 bases not matched to a gene. CDR1 and CDR2 (germline): LNHNV, YYDKDF (reference sequence).

V usage is TRBV2 and J usage is TRBJ1-6; D is unclear. V gave up 7 bases and J gave up 10 bases, with 14 bases separating them. Looked up from germline, CDR1 is SNHLY and CDR2 is FYNNEI. The CDR3 loop spans 13 amino acids. The CDR3 here is CASNLGWRSPLHF. The DNA of the CDR3 is TGTGCCAGCAATCTTGGGTGGAGGTCACCCCTCCACTTT.

V gene TRBV27 combines with J gene TRBJ1-1; 7 bases match TRBD1. This CDR3 has 16 amino acids. V gave up 3 bases and J gave up 0 bases; unmatched junction bases: 7. Germline V gene data show CDR1 as MNHEY and CDR2 as SMNVEV (reference sequence). CDR3 DNA: TGTGCCAGCAGTTTCACTCCAGGGGGGATGAACACTGAAGCTTTCTTT. Translation gives CASSFTPGGMNTEAFF.

This clonotype was recorded once. This chain links TRBV7-9 with TRBJ2-5; tentatively, D is TRBD2 (6 bases). CDR1 and CDR2 (germline): SEHNR, FQNEAQ (reference sequence). The CDR3 runs to 14 residues. The V end was cut by 6 bases, the J end by 5 bases, with 16 bases between. Written as DNA, the CDR3 is TGTGCCAGCAGACCGGGGGTCCCTGTGGAGACCCAGTACTTC. The encoded protein is CASRPGVPVETQYF.

This sequence joins TRBV5-8 and TRBJ2-3; unclear D gene. Looked up from germline, CDR1 is SGHTS and CDR2 is YDEGEE. This CDR3 has 13 residues. V dropped 4 bases and J dropped 2 bases, with 8 bases sitting between them. DNA of the CDR3: TGTGCCAGCAGCCGGTTTTTCACAGATACGCAGTATTTT. Its protein product is CASSRFFTDTQYF. The variable domain in full, with the rest retrieved from reference TRBV5-8 and TRBJ2-3, is EAGVTQSPTHLIKTRGQQATLRCSPISGHTSVYWYQQALGLGLQFLLWYDEGEERNRGNFPPRFSGRQFPNYSSELNVNALELEDSALYLCASSRFFTDTQYFGPGTRLTVL.

The chain uses TRBV7-9 and TRBJ2-7; no clear D gene. This CDR3 comprises 13 residues. V was shortened by 5 bases and J by 1 base, with 9 bases between the two germline ends. Per the germline V gene, CDR1 is SEHNR and CDR2 is FQNEAQ (reference sequence). The CDR3 reads CASSADISYEQYV. CDR3 DNA: TGTGCCAGCAGCGCCGACATATCCTACGAGCAGTACGTC.

This clonotype was counted once. The chain recombines TRBV5-1 with TRBJ2-5; D remains unclear. Trimming left V 0 bases short and J 4 bases short, with 7 bases between. The CDR3 has 13 residues. CDR1 SGHRS and CDR2 YFSETQ come from the germline V gene. The CDR3 spells CASSLEDGETQYF. The CDR3 nucleotides read TGCGCCAGCAGCTTGGAGGACGGAGAGACCCAGTACTTC.

This chain links TRBV5-1 with TRBJ1-2; D gene uncertain. CDR3 length: 12 residues. CDR1 and CDR2 from the germline V gene are SGHRS and YFSETQ. Trimming took off 4 bases at V and 1 base at J, with 5 bases between the two ends. The CDR3 loop is CASSGDNYGYTF. CDR3 nucleotides: TGCGCCAGCAGCGGGGATAACTATGGCTACACCTTC.